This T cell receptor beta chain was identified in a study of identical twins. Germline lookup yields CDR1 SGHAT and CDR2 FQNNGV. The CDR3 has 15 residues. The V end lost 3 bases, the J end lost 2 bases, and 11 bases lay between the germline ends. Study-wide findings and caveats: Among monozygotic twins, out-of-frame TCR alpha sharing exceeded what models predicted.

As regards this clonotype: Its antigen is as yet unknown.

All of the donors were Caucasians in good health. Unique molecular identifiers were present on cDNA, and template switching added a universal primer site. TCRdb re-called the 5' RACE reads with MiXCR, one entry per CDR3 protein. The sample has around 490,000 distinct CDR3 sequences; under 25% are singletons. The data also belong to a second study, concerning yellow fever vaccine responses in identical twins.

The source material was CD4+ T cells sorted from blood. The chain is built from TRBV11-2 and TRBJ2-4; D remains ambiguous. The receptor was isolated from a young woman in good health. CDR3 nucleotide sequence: TGTGCCAGCAGCTTGAGGACGTCAACCAAAAACATTCAGTACTTC. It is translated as CASSLRTSTKNIQYF.